Shown below are 20 T cell receptor beta chains from a single sample sequenced in a study of graft-versus-host responses after intestinal transplantation. Their recognized antigens are unknown. Assay: immunoSEQ multiplex PCR; the TCRdb copy retains only in-frame clones and omits some. The sample shows about 93,000 clones, 85% to 95% of them seen only once. Source: unstimulated CD8+ T cells sorted from spleen or lymph node cells, taken before intestinal transplant. Receptors were obtained from a human donor who received an intestinal transplant.

The chain links TRBV6-1 to TRBJ2-4; 10 bases agree with TRBD1. From germline, CDR1 is MNHNS and CDR2 SASEGT. With V trimmed by 0 bases and J by 6 bases, 2 bases remained unmatched. CDR3 length: 15 amino acids. The CDR3: CASSEATGGGNIQYF. CDR3 DNA sequence: TGTGCCAGCAGTGAAGCGACAGGGGGCGGAAACATTCAGTACTTC.

In this sample, this clone turned up once. V gene TRBV6-8 combines with J gene TRBJ2-5, with 9 bases that match TRBD2. Germline trimming cut 10 bases from V and 5 bases from J; bases unmatched to any gene: 8. The CDR3 is made up of 13 amino acids. Germline V gene data show CDR1 as MNHGY and CDR2 as SAAAGT. CDR3 sequence: CATRLAGRETQYF. CDR3 bases: TGTGCCACCCGCCTAGCGGGACGGGAGACCCAGTACTTC.

The chain has TRBV12-5 and TRBJ1-4, with 8 bases matching TRBD1. From germline, CDR1 is LGHNT and CDR2 FRNRAP. The CDR3 covers 17 residues. V shed 0 bases and J 0 bases; nucleotides not matched to a gene: 3. DNA for the CDR3: TGTGCTAGTGGTTTGGTGGGGACAGGAGCAACTAATGAAAAACTGTTTTTT. This codes for CASGLVGTGATNEKLFF.

V gene TRBV10-2 combines with J gene TRBJ1-5, with a weak D call TRBD1 (5 bases). This CDR3 comprises 14 residues. Germline V gene data show CDR1 as WSHSY and CDR2 as SAAADI. Trimming removed 2 bases from V and 5 bases from J, with 10 bases in between. The DNA for the CDR3 is TGCGCCAGCAGTGAGGCCAGGGCGGATCAGCCCCAGCATTTT. Protein product: CASSEARADQPQHF.

Comments on this clone: One end of the junction does not line up with germline, which may come from a read error. The V gene is TRBV30, the J gene TRBJ1-2; 8 bases map to TRBD1. The CDR3 has 15 amino acids. CDR1 and CDR2 from the germline V gene are GTSNPN and SVGIG (reference sequence). Here the CDR3 reads CAWTDLGQGNYGHTF. The CDR3 coding sequence is TGTGCCTGGACTGACTTAGGACAGGGAAACTATGGCCACACCTTC.

The V call is TRBV11-2, the J call TRBJ2-5, with D maybe TRBD2 (5 bases). The CDR3 extends over 16 amino acids. V was shortened by 1 base and J by 1 base, with 13 bases between the two germline ends. The germline V gene has CDR1 SGHAT and CDR2 FQNNGV. The CDR3 DNA reads as TGTGCCAGCAGCTTAGGCTACGGGATTCGCCAAGAGACCCAGTACTTC. Translated, it gives CASSLGYGIRQETQYF. The whole variable domain, filled in from reference TRBV11-2 and TRBJ2-5, reads EAGVAQSPRYKIIEKRQSVAFWCNPISGHATLYWYQQILGQGPKLLIQFQNNGVVDDSQLPKDRFSAERLKGVDSTLKIQPAKLEDSAVYLCASSLGYGIRQETQYFGPGTRLLVL.

The J gene is TRBJ1-5, the V gene TRBV27, with a tentative D call TRBD1 (6 bases). Germline V gene sequence: CDR1 MNHEY, CDR2 SMNVEV (reference sequence). The CDR3 is 14 amino acids. Trimming left V 3 bases short and J 1 base short, with 7 bases between. The CDR3 DNA reads as TGTGCCAGCAGTTTCCAGGGGAGCAATCAGCCCCAGCATTTT. As protein: CASSFQGSNQPQHF.

The chain couples TRBV19 to TRBJ2-2; the D is unclear. Trimming cost V 3 bases and J 5 bases, with 10 bases left between them. The CDR3 covers 14 residues. The germline V gene has CDR1 LNHDA and CDR2 SQIVND (reference sequence). CDR3 sequence (DNA): TGTGCCAGTAGTATCTCGTTGAGGACCGGGGAGCTGTTTTTT. Its translation: CASSISLRTGELFF.

The chain has TRBV10-2 and TRBJ1-1; TRBD1 might be the D (6 bases). Germline values: CDR1 WSHSY, CDR2 SAAADI. Trimming cost V 2 bases and J 1 base, with 8 bases left between them. The CDR3 length is 14 residues. CDR3 coding DNA: TGCGCCAGCAGTGAGGCAGGGGAGAACACTGAAGCTTTCTTT. Protein sequence: CASSEAGENTEAFF.

This clone was picked up a small number of times. This chain connects TRBV2 to TRBJ2-7; D possibly corresponds to TRBD1 (5 bases). The germline CDR1 and CDR2 sequences are SNHLY and FYNNEI. This CDR3 is 16 amino acids long. V dropped 7 bases and J dropped 2 bases, with 21 bases sitting between them. CDR3 sequence reads: CASIKGLIESPYEQYF. In DNA form, the CDR3 reads TGTGCCAGCATTAAGGGGCTGATAGAAAGTCCCTACGAGCAGTACTTC.

In nucleotides, the CDR3 is TGTGCCAGTACCCCGGGGCCGGAGGGTTCACCCCTCCACTTT. It is translated as CASTPGPEGSPLHF. The chain employs TRBV19 and TRBJ1-6, with D possibly TRBD1 on 5 matching bases. The CDR3 extends over 14 amino acids. The V end was cut by 7 bases, the J end by 9 bases, with 16 bases between. Per germline, CDR1 LNHDA and CDR2 SQIVND (reference sequence). Complete variable domain (other parts from reference TRBV19 and TRBJ1-6): DGGITQSPKYLFRKEGQNVTLSCEQNLNHDAMYWYRQDPGQGLRLIYYSQIVNDFQKGDIAEGYSVSREKKESFPLTVTSAQKNPTAFYLCASTPGPEGSPLHFGNGTRLTVT.

The J gene is TRBJ1-4, the V gene TRBV27; D gene unclear. The CDR3 is 15 residues long. Germline values: CDR1 MNHEY, CDR2 SMNVEV (reference sequence). V lost 7 bases and J lost 0, with 12 bases in between. The CDR3 loop is CASTSRSPTNEKLFF. The CDR3 DNA reads as TGTGCCAGCACATCTAGGAGCCCAACTAATGAAAAACTGTTTTTT.

The rearrangement uses TRBV7-6 and TRBJ2-7, with 10 bases lining up with TRBD1. Trimming cost V 4 bases and J 4 bases; bases outside gene matches: 1. This CDR3 spans 13 amino acids. Germline CDR1 SGHVS, CDR2 FNYEAQ. The DNA of the CDR3 is TGTGCCAGCAGCTGGGGACAGGGGTACGAGCAGTACTTC. Translated, it gives CASSWGQGYEQYF.

This clone was seen just once. The chain combines TRBV4-1 with TRBJ2-1; TRBD2 aligns across 10 bases. The junction had 6 bases not matched to a gene; V was cut back by 11 bases and J by 2 bases. There are 14 residues in the CDR3. Germline CDR1 MGHRA, CDR2 YSYEKL. CDR3 sequence (DNA): TGCGCCGTATGGACTAGCGGCGCCTACAATGAGCAGTTCTTC. Protein sequence: CAVWTSGAYNEQFF.

The V gene is TRBV7-9, the J gene TRBJ1-2; a weak D match, TRBD1 (5 bases). The CDR3 is 15 residues long. Trimming cost V 5 bases and J 3 bases, with 16 bases left between them. Germline assignment: CDR1 SEHNR and CDR2 FQNEAQ (reference sequence). The CDR3 sequence: CASSANSTADYGYTF. Here the CDR3 DNA reads TGTGCCAGCAGCGCCAATTCGACAGCTGACTATGGCTACACCTTC.

The chain carries TRBV30 and TRBJ1-2; D is uncertain. The CDR3 runs 14 residues. With 2 bases removed from V and 1 base from J, the gap between germline ends came to 11 bases. CDR1 GTSNPN and CDR2 SVGIG come from the germline V gene (reference sequence). CDR3: CAWSITFLNYGYTF. DNA for the CDR3: TGTGCCTGGAGTATTACATTCCTTAACTATGGCTACACCTTC.

The gene calls are TRBV4-1 and TRBJ2-7; D not certain. V was cut by 0 bases and J by 1 base, with 13 bases left in between. The CDR3 sequence is 16 residues long. Germline values: CDR1 MGHRA, CDR2 YSYEKL. The CDR3 region has the DNA TGCGCCAGCAGCCAAGAGGGCTCGCTGATATCCTACGAGCAGTACTTC. This codes for CASSQEGSLISYEQYF.

The chain combines TRBV7-9 with TRBJ2-5; 8 nucleotides agree with TRBD1. CDR1 is SEHNR and CDR2 is FQNEAQ in the germline V gene (reference sequence). The V segment lost 3 bases and the J segment 4 bases; nucleotides outside the gene matches: 10. The CDR3 spans 16 residues. The CDR3 DNA reads TGTGCCAGCAGCTTTCTGACAGGGGAAGCGGGAGAGACCCAGTACTTC. Amino acids: CASSFLTGEAGETQYF.

The chain employs TRBV28 and TRBJ2-3; 12 bases match TRBD2. CDR1 is MDHEN and CDR2 is SYDVKM in the germline V gene. Losses at the gene ends were 4 bases for V and 6 bases for J; bases not matched to a gene: 8. This CDR3 has 16 amino acids. The chain's CDR3 is CASSSRLAGAVDTQYF. The CDR3 nucleotides read TGTGCCAGCAGTTCCCGACTAGCGGGAGCGGTGGATACGCAGTATTTT.

The V and J genes are TRBV7-9 and TRBJ2-5; no clear D. The CDR3 is 15 residues long. Germline V gene lookup returns CDR1 SEHNR and CDR2 FQNEAQ (reference sequence). The germline V and J ends were trimmed by 5 bases and 3 bases, with 16 bases remaining between them. This CDR3 reads CASSRFLGLKETQYF. In DNA, the CDR3 is TGTGCCAGCAGCAGATTCCTTGGGCTTAAAGAGACCCAGTACTTC.